Each of the 24 T cell receptor beta chains below was sequenced from the same sample in a study of molecular identifiers for immune sequencing clone quantification. TCRdb reprocessed the PCR reads with MiXCR, giving one entry per CDR3 protein. The table has 85,000 to 95,000 distinct CDR3 sequences, under 20% seen once. Sequencing was performed on naive CD8+ T cells from blood, with Jurkat cell RNA spiked in. As to subset: FACS-sorted CD8+CD4-CCR7+CD45RA+ naive T cells. All receptors come from a human donor in good health. Some libraries in this study had Jurkat cell RNA spiked in.

This clonotype was counted at least ten times. This rearrangement joins TRBV24-1 to TRBJ2-1; the D gene is possibly TRBD1 (5 bases). Germline V gene data show CDR1 as KGHDR and CDR2 as SFDVKD. The CDR3 contains 16 residues. The ends were cut back, 1 base at V and 7 bases at J, with 16 bases in the middle. CDR3 nucleotides: TGTGCCACCAGTGATTTCCATGAGCAGGGAAGGAATGAGCAGTTCTTC. It yields the protein CATSDFHEQGRNEQFF.

In this sample, this clonotype turned up a few times. This chain uses TRBV27 with TRBJ2-7, with 11 bases matching TRBD2. V lost 5 bases and J lost 1; bases outside the gene matches: 4. Per the germline V gene, CDR1 is MNHEY and CDR2 is SMNVEV (reference sequence). This CDR3 comprises 15 residues. The CDR3 protein is CASSARLAGSYEQYF. The CDR3 DNA reads TGTGCCAGCAGTGCCCGACTAGCGGGATCCTACGAGCAGTACTTC.

This clonotype was recorded at least ten times. The chain couples TRBV7-2 to TRBJ2-7; D call uncertain. V gave up 5 bases and J gave up 3 bases, with 11 bases separating them. The CDR3 runs 13 residues. Germline CDR1 and CDR2: SGHTA and FQGNSA. CDR3 protein: CASSPVPIYEQYF. The CDR3 DNA sequence: TGTGCCAGCAGCCCCGTACCGATCTACGAGCAGTACTTC.

This clonotype was detected once. Germline and junction disagree at one end, which may indicate a read error. The V and J genes are TRBV7-8 and TRBJ1-4, with TRBD1 as a possible D gene (6 bases). Germline V lookup: CDR1 SGHVS, CDR2 FQNEAQ. The CDR3 has 17 amino acids. The CDR3 reads CASSLAGTTATNEKLFF. For the CDR3, the DNA is TGTGCCAGCAGTTTAGCCGGGACAACTGCAACTAATGAAAAACTGTTTTTT.

To note about this clonotype: A much larger clone sits a single nucleotide away, making a read error possible. This chain joins TRBV7-6 and TRBJ2-1, with 9 bases lining up with TRBD2. The CDR3 is made up of 14 amino acids. CDR1 and CDR2 from the germline V gene are SGHVS and FNYEAQ. CDR3 coding DNA: TGTGCCAGCAGCTTCGCGGGAGGGTTTAATGAGCATTTCTTC. This sequence encodes CASSFAGGFNEHFF. The entire variable domain, with the rest obtained from reference TRBV7-6 and TRBJ2-1, is as follows: GAGVSQSPRYKVTKRGQDVALRCDPISGHVSLYWYRQALGQGPEFLTYFNYEAQQDKSGLPNDRFSAERPEGSISTLTIQRTEQRDSAMYRCASSFAGGFNEHFFGPGTRLTVL.

This clonotype was detected ten times or more. The chain has TRBV7-8 and TRBJ2-3, with no clear D. This CDR3 comprises 15 residues. Trimming pared 2 bases from V and 0 bases from J, leaving 9 bases between. Germline CDR1 reads SGHVS; CDR2 reads FQNEAQ. CDR3 bases: TGTGCCAGCAGCTTACTTGGCGGAAGCACAGATACGCAGTATTTT. Translation gives CASSLLGGSTDTQYF.

This clonotype was counted at least ten times. This sequence joins TRBV7-2 and TRBJ2-5; 9 nucleotides line up with TRBD2. The CDR3 runs to 18 residues. V trimming: 3 bases; J trimming: 6 bases; junction bases outside the gene matches: 17. Looked up from germline, CDR1 is SGHTA and CDR2 is FQGNSA. In DNA form, the CDR3 reads TGTGCCAGCAGCTTGATAGTGGCCAGCGGGAGGTTATTACAGACCCAGTACTTC. This translates into CASSLIVASGRLLQTQYF.

This clonotype showed up many times. The V and J genes are TRBV15 and TRBJ2-3; D is unclear. Germline-derived CDR1 and CDR2 are LNHNV and YYDKDF (reference sequence). This CDR3 has 14 residues. Trimming took off 0 bases at V and 0 bases at J, with 4 bases between the two ends. This chain's CDR3 is CATSRETSTDTQYF. CDR3 nucleotides: TGTGCCACCAGCAGAGAGACTAGCACAGATACGCAGTATTTT.

There are many counts of this clonotype. This chain connects TRBV9 to TRBJ2-7; TRBD2 matches 13 bases. This CDR3 is built from 15 residues. The germline V gene encodes CDR1 SGDLS and CDR2 YYNGEE. The trim removed 3 bases at V and 7 bases at J, leaving 7 bases unmatched. DNA for the CDR3: TGTGCCAGCAGCGGCGGACTAGCGGGAGTGAGGGAGCAGTACTTC. It is translated as CASSGGLAGVREQYF.

In this sample, this clonotype turned up many times. The chain employs TRBV29-1 and TRBJ2-1, with 10 bases that match TRBD1. The germline V gene encodes CDR1 SQVTM and CDR2 ANQGSEA. This CDR3 is 14 amino acids long. Trimming removed 3 bases from V and 10 bases from J; junction bases left unmatched: 9. CDR3 sequence: CSVEGTGASREQFF. CDR3 bases: TGCAGCGTTGAGGGGACAGGGGCGTCGCGGGAGCAGTTCTTC.

This clonotype was seen many times. The chain uses TRBV19 and TRBJ1-2; TRBD1 matches at 7 bases. Germline lookup yields CDR1 LNHDA and CDR2 SQIVND (reference sequence). After removal of 7 bases from V and 6 bases from J, the junction contained 14 bases not matched to a gene. The CDR3 length is 15 residues. CDR3 region: CASTHFGTAPDGYTF. CDR3 DNA sequence: TGTGCCAGTACCCACTTCGGGACAGCGCCTGATGGCTACACCTTC.

This clonotype was observed a handful of times. Given a much more abundant clone one base away, this may be a read error. The conserved final phenylalanine or tryptophan is absent from the CDR3, which likely points to a read error. This chain connects TRBV6-2 or TRBV6-3 to TRBJ2-7, with 12 bases matching TRBD2. This CDR3 region has 15 residues. The germline V gene has CDR1 MNHEY and CDR2 SVGEGT. The V segment lost 4 bases and the J segment 2 bases; nucleotides outside the gene matches: 3. CDR3 sequence (DNA): TGTGCCAGCAGTTCTACTAGCGGGAGGACCTACGAGCAGTACCTC. Translated: CASSSTSGRTYEQYL.

This clonotype was counted many times. The chain combines TRBV11-2 with TRBJ2-1, with TRBD1 as a possible D gene (6 bases). Germline CDR1 and CDR2: SGHAT and FQNNGV. V lost 5 bases and J 2 bases, leaving 13 bases between the germline ends. The CDR3 is 15 residues long. The CDR3 here is CASSPYRAAYNEQFF. DNA for the CDR3: TGTGCCAGCAGCCCATACAGGGCCGCCTACAATGAGCAGTTCTTC.

This clonotype was recorded at least ten times. The rearrangement joins TRBV28 to TRBJ2-1; D is possibly TRBD2 (5 bases). The CDR3 contains 17 residues. Germline lookup yields CDR1 MDHEN and CDR2 SYDVKM. Trimming shortened V by 5 bases and J by 0 bases, and 17 bases separated the two germline ends. The CDR3 DNA is TGTGCCAGCAGTCCGCTAGGAGGAGCCCCCTCCTACAATGAGCAGTTCTTC. Translation: CASSPLGGAPSYNEQFF. The variable domain in full, completed from reference TRBV28 and TRBJ2-1, reads DVKVTQSSRYLVKRTGEKVFLECVQDMDHENMFWYRQDPGLGLRLIYFSYDVKMKEKGDIPEGYSVSREKKERFSLILESASTNQTSMYLCASSPLGGAPSYNEQFFGPGTRLTVL.

This clonotype was recorded many times. The chain is built from TRBV7-2 and TRBJ2-5, with no clear D. Deletions cut 3 bases from V and 1 base from J, with 6 bases between. Germline V lookup: CDR1 SGHTA, CDR2 FQGNSA. The CDR3 loop spans 13 amino acids. As DNA, the CDR3 is TGTGCCAGCAGCTTGGCAGCCCAAGAGACCCAGTACTTC. It codes for CASSLAAQETQYF.

This clonotype occurred many times. The CDR3 sequence: CASSPLEGLGTSETQYF. CDR3 in DNA: TGCGCCAGCAGCCCTTTAGAGGGACTCGGGACGTCAGAGACCCAGTACTTC. The chain has TRBV5-1 and TRBJ2-5, with a possible D match to TRBD2 (6 bases). This CDR3 region has 17 residues. Germline V gene lookup returns CDR1 SGHRS and CDR2 YFSETQ. V was trimmed by 4 bases and J by 4 bases, leaving 23 bases between them.

This clonotype was detected a few times. With a much larger clone just one base away, this may be a read error. The chain joins TRBV28 to TRBJ1-1, with 7 bases lining up with TRBD1. Losses at the gene ends were 6 bases for V and 0 bases for J; bases not matched to a gene: 10. CDR1 MDHEN and CDR2 SYDVKM come from the germline V gene. This CDR3 contains 16 residues. CDR3 DNA sequence: TGTGCCAGCAGGGAACAGGGGTCGTTAATGAACACTGAAGCTTTCTTT. Its translation is CASREQGSLMNTEAFF.

This clonotype was counted at least ten times. The V gene is TRBV7-2, the J gene TRBJ1-1, with D uncertain. This CDR3 comprises 18 residues. Per germline, CDR1 SGHTA and CDR2 FQGNSA. V was pared by 3 bases and J by 2 bases, with 22 bases between. The CDR3 reads CASSFYTPPAGRNTEAFF. In nucleotides, the CDR3 is TGTGCCAGCAGCTTCTATACCCCTCCCGCGGGAAGAAACACTGAAGCTTTCTTT.

This clonotype was counted ten times or more. The chain has TRBV6-5 and TRBJ2-3; possible D gene TRBD2, 6 bases. The length of the CDR3 is 15 residues. Germline-derived CDR1 and CDR2 are MNHEY and SVGAGI. V was trimmed by 2 bases and J by 3 bases, leaving 12 bases between them. CDR3 DNA: TGTGCCAGCAGTTACGAGGTGGGGGGAACAGATACGCAGTATTTT. Translating gives CASSYEVGGTDTQYF.

This clonotype was recorded at least ten times. The chain uses TRBV30 and TRBJ2-5, with TRBD1 matching 7 bases. V trimming: 4 bases; J trimming: 5 bases; junction bases outside the gene matches: 10. Germline V gives CDR1 GTSNPN, CDR2 SVGIG (reference sequence). The CDR3 runs 14 residues. The CDR3 is CAWTAGGFRETQYF. The CDR3 bases are TGTGCCTGGACTGCAGGGGGATTTCGGGAGACCCAGTACTTC.

About this clonotype: One base away lies a much larger clone, so this may be a sequencing read error. The rearrangement uses TRBV29-1 and TRBJ2-7; 7 positions match TRBD2. The CDR3 has 16 amino acids. With 2 bases clipped from V and 1 base from J, the junction kept 11 bases outside the gene matches. Looked up from germline, CDR1 is SQVTM and CDR2 is ANQGSEA. In nucleotides, the CDR3 is TGCAGCGTTGAATTGTCTTCGGCTAGCGGTTCCTACGAGCAGTACTTC. Its translation is CSVELSSASGSYEQYF.

This clonotype was seen ten or more times. The chain joins TRBV12-3 or TRBV12-4 to TRBJ2-7, with 10 positions matching TRBD1. Trimming at V came to 5 bases and at J to 3 bases, leaving 13 bases not matched to a gene. CDR3 length: 17 amino acids. CDR3 nucleotides: TGTGCCAGCAGTAACTCCGGGACAGGGGCGTCGAACTACGAGCAGTACTTC. This sequence encodes CASSNSGTGASNYEQYF.

Ten or more counts support this clonotype. The chain employs TRBV12-3 or TRBV12-4 and TRBJ2-2; D unresolved. The CDR3 extends over 14 amino acids. V lost 3 bases to trimming and J lost 3 bases, with 8 bases between them. The CDR3 loop reads CASSFLEDTGELFF. CDR3 DNA sequence: TGTGCCAGCAGTTTTCTTGAGGACACCGGGGAGCTGTTTTTT.

This clonotype showed up many times. The chain joins TRBV19 to TRBJ1-1; 9 nucleotides match TRBD1. V was pared by 6 bases and J by 3 bases, with 2 bases of the junction left unmatched. The CDR3 loop spans 13 amino acids. Germline V gene data show CDR1 as LNHDA and CDR2 as SQIVND (reference sequence). The CDR3 DNA reads as TGTGCCAGTAGAACAGGGGGCTACACTGAAGCTTTCTTT. Its translation is CASRTGGYTEAFF.